This T cell receptor beta chain emerged from a study of Ad26.COV2.S vaccination and SARS-CoV-2 variants. Trimming shortened V by 10 bases and J by 2 bases, and 9 bases separated the two germline ends. The CDR3 has 11 amino acids. CDR1 LGHNA and CDR2 YNFKEQ come from the germline V gene. This sample's treatment: roughly 18 received Ad26.COV2.S at low or high dose, single or two shots; a few received placebo; per-sample allocation not given. Sampling took place 63 days after the first vaccine or placebo injection. Produced via immunoSEQ multiplex PCR; TCRdb's table is partial and in-frame only. The sample consists of about 400,000 clones, 83% of them appearing once.

The sequence was collected from a person aged 18-65 years who received the Ad26.COV2.S COVID-19 vaccine or a placebo. V gene TRBV4-2 combines with J gene TRBJ2-7, with D possibly called TRBD1 or TRBD2 (5 bases each). The material sequenced was peripheral blood, taken in a trial of Ad26.COV2.S vaccine versus placebo. CDR3 coding DNA: TGTGCCACTAGGGACGCCTACGAGCAGTACTTC. Its protein product is CATRDAYEQYF.